In this sample, the clone carrying this TCR beta chain turned up a few times. The antigen is not known. The CDR3 loop spans 11 amino acids. V lost 5 bases and J lost 8; bases outside the gene matches: 3. The germline CDR1 and CDR2 sequences are GTSNPN and SVGIG (reference sequence). The sample comes from a study of OX40 agonist ivuxolimab in advanced cancers. General study findings and limits: Several nonresponders also turned out to have low normalized T-cell clonal expansion. There was clonal expansion of CD4+ and CD8+ blood T cells by week 6 at 0.1 to 3.0 mg/kg.

Libraries were prepared by immunoSEQ multiplex PCR; TCRdb keeps only in-frame clonotypes and omits some of them. This table has around 100,000 clones, about nine tenths appearing once. This chain links TRBV30 with TRBJ1-2, with 9 positions matching TRBD1. The sample here was CD4+ or CD8+ T cells sorted from blood, taken in a trial of the OX40 agonist ivuxolimab. This TCR was sampled from an adult with an advanced solid tumor such as melanoma, head and neck, liver or kidney cancer. CDR3 sequence (DNA): TGTGCCTGGGGGACAGGGAACGGCTACACCTTC. Amino acids: CAWGTGNGYTF.